The clone carrying this T cell receptor beta chain was observed a few times. Its specificity is not known. A junction boundary mismatches the germline segment, possibly from a read error. TCRdb processed the 5' RACE reads anew with MiXCR; each CDR3 protein has one entry. In the table there are about 700,000 distinct CDR3 sequences, around 5.7% of which are singletons. This CDR3 contains 12 residues. Germline values: CDR1 MNHEY, CDR2 SMNVEV (reference sequence). The data belong to a study of identical twins. Study results and caveats: Potential partial confounding of zero-insertion analyses by invariant MAIT and iNKT cells was noted.

The receptor's source is a man younger than 30 in good health. Material for sequencing was naive T cells sorted from blood. The rearrangement links TRBV27 to TRBJ1-5; maybe TRBD1 (5 bases). In DNA, the CDR3 is TGTGCCAGCGGTTTGGGGCGGCAGCCCCAGCATTTT. This gives the protein CASGLGRQPQHF.